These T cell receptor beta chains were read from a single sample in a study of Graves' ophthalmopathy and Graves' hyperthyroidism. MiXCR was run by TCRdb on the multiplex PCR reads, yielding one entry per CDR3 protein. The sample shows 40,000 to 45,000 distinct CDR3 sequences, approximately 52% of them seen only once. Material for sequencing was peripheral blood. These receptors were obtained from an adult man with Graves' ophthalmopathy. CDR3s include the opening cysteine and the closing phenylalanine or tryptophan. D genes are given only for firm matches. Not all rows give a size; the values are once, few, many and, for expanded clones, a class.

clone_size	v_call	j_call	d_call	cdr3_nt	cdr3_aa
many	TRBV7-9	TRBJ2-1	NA	TGTGCCAGCAGCTGGGCCTCGGGAGCGAGGGGGACCGGCTCCTACAATGAGCAGTTCTTC	CASSWASGARGTGSYNEQFF
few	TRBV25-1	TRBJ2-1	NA	TGTGCCAGTTCAATAACCTCCTACAATGAGCAGTTCTTC	CASSITSYNEQFF
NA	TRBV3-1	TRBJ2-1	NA	TGTGCCAGCAGCCAATCCGAGTTGGATGAGCAGTTCTTC	CASSQSELDEQFF
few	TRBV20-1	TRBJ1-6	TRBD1	TGCAGTGCTAGGAGAAGGGACAGGCCGTATAATTCACCCCTCCACTTT	CSARRRDRPYNSPLHF
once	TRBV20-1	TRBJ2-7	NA	TGCAGTGCTTCCGGGACAATCTACGAGCAGTGCTTC	CSASGTIYEQCF
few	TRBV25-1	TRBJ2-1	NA	TGTGCCAGCAGTTCCCTGTGGGCGGACAATGAGCAGTTCTTC	CASSSLWADNEQFF
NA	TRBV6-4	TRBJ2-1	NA	TGTGCCAGCAGTGACTCAGGCACAGATACGCAGTTCTTC	CASSDSGTDTQFF
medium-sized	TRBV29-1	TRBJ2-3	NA	TGCAGCGTTGAGGGAGGATCCACAGATACGCAGTATTTT	CSVEGGSTDTQYF
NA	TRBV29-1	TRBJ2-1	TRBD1	TGCAGCGTTGAAGACACCGGGACAGGGTATGATGAGCAGTTCTTC	CSVEDTGTGYDEQFF
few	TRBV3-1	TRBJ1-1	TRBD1	TGTGCCAGCAGTAACTCAATTAGGGGGCATGGGACTGAAGCTTTCTTT	CASSNSIRGHGTEAFF
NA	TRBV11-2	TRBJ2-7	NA	TGTGCCATTTCACTCGGGGGGCTAAGGTCCTCCGAGCAGTACTTC	CAISLGGLRSSEQYF
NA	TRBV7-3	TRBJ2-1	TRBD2	TGTGCCAGCAGCCTCGATAGCGGGAGGGCCGGGGAGCAGTTCTTC	CASSLDSGRAGEQFF
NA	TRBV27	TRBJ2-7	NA	TGTGCCAGCAGGGAGTCTGTTGTTGAGCAGTACTTC	CASRESVVEQYF
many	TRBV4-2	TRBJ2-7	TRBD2	TGTGCCAGCAGCCAAGAGGCTAGCGGGAGATTCGAATACGAGCAGTACTTC	CASSQEASGRFEYEQYF
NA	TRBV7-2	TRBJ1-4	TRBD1	TGTGCCAGCAGGGATACAGGGGGTAATGAAAGACTGTTTTTT	CASRDTGGNERLFF
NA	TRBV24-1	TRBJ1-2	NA	TGTGCCACCAGTAATTTGAGTGGCTACACCTTT	CATSNLSGYTF
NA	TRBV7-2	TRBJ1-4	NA	TGTGCCAGCAGCTTACGTCCTAGCGGGGGGGTAGATGAAAAACTGTTTTTT	CASSLRPSGGVDEKLFF
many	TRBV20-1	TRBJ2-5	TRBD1	TGCAGTGCCCAGGGACAGGGGGGCCAAGAGACCCAGTACTTC	CSAQGQGGQETQYF
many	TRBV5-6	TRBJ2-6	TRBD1	TGTGCCAGCAGCTTGGAGACAGGGGCCTGGGCCAACGTCCTGACTTTC	CASSLETGAWANVLTF
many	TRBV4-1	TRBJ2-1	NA	TGCGCCAGCAGCCAAGAGGGGTACCTTGAGCAGTTCTTC	CASSQEGYLEQFF
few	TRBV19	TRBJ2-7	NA	TGTGCCAGTAGTTTATCAGGGGATTCAGAGCAGTACTTC	CASSLSGDSEQYF
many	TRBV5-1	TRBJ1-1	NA	TGCGCCAGCAGCTTGGATCTCGGGAACACTGAAGCTTTCTTT	CASSLDLGNTEAFF
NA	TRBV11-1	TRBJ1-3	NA	TGTGCCAGCAGCTTGACGGGCGCGGAGGGAAACACCATATATTTT	CASSLTGAEGNTIYF
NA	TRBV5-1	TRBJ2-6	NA	TGCGTCAGCAGTCCGACTGACTCTGGGGCCAACGTCCTGACTTTC	CVSSPTDSGANVLTF
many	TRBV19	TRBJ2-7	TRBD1	TGTGCCAGTAGTAGGGAGGACAGGGGACCCTACGAGCAGTACTTC	CASSREDRGPYEQYF